This T cell receptor (beta chain) was captured in a study of post-analysis software for immune sequencing data. Background on the study: The study covered relapsing-remitting, secondary progressive and progressive-relapsing courses of multiple sclerosis.

TCR beta cDNA libraries had unique molecular identifiers. Each batch of about 1 to 11 million T cells produced roughly 0.5 million cDNA molecules. MiXCR, applied by TCRdb to the PCR reads, yields one record per CDR3 protein. The sample consists of roughly 620,000 distinct CDR3 sequences, 44% of them appearing once. In regard to this clonotype: Its target is unknown.

CDR1 is DFQATT, CDR2 SNEGSKA, per germline (reference sequence). The CDR3 extends over 13 amino acids. Losses at the gene ends were 6 bases for V and 3 bases for J; bases not matched to a gene: 6. The study, taken as a whole, reports: Diversity measured as normalized Chao1 was significantly lower in multiple sclerosis patients than in controls. About five TRBV segments, including TRBV5-6, TRBV5-1 and TRBV20-1, were more frequent in patients than controls. Co-batched samples clustered tightly together by F measure.

The TCR comes from a girl aged 5-17 years with multiple sclerosis. Sequences were obtained from blood. This sequence joins TRBV20-1 and TRBJ2-7, with 9 bases identical to TRBD1. The CDR3 bases are TGCAGTGCGGAACCGGGACAGGGCTACGAGCAGTACTTC. This encodes CSAEPGQGYEQYF.